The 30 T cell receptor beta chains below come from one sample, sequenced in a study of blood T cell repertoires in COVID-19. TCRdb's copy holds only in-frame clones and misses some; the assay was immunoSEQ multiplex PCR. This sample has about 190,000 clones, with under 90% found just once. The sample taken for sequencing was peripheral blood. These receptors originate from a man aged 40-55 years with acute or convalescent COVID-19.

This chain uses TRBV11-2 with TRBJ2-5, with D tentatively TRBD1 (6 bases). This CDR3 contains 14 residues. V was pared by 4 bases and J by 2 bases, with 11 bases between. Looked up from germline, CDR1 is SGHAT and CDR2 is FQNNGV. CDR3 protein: CASSSLGQQETQYF. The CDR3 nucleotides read TGTGCCAGCAGCTCGCTCGGACAGCAAGAGACCCAGTACTTC.

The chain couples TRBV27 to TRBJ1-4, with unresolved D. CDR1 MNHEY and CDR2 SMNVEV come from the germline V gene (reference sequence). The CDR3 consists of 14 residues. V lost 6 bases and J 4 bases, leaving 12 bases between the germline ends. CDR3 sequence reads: CASRLTENNEKLFF. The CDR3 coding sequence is TGTGCCAGCAGGCTTACAGAGAATAATGAAAAACTGTTTTTT.

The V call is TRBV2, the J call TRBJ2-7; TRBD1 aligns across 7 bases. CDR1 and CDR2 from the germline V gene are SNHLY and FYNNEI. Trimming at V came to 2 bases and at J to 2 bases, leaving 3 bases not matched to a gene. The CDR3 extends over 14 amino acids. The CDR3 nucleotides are TGTGCCAGCAGTGAACAGGGGGATGCCTACGAGCAGTACTTC. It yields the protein CASSEQGDAYEQYF.

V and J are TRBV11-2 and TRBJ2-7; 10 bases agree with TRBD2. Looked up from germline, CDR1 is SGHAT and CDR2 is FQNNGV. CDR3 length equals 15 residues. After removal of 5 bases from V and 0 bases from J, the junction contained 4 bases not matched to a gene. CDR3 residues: CASSARTSGSYEQYF. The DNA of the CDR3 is TGTGCCAGCAGCGCTAGGACTAGCGGCTCCTACGAGCAGTACTTC.

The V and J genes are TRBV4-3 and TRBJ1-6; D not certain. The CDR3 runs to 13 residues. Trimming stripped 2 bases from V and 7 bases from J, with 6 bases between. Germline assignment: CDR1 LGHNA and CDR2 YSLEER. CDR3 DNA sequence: TGCGCCAGCAGCCAACAGAGGAATTCACCCCTCCACTTT. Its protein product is CASSQQRNSPLHF.

In DNA form, the CDR3 reads TGTGCCAGCAGCTGGCAGGCTTCAGGGGGCGTCGGAGAGACCCAGTACTTC. Residues: CASSWQASGGVGETQYF. V usage is TRBV5-5 and J usage is TRBJ2-5, with 8 nucleotides matching TRBD1. The CDR3 sequence is 17 residues long. V shed 3 bases and J 4 bases; nucleotides not matched to a gene: 14. Germline-derived CDR1 and CDR2 are SGHKS and YYEKEE (reference sequence). The full variable domain, its missing parts supplied by reference TRBV5-5 and TRBJ2-5, is DAGVTQSPTHLIKTRGQQVTLRCSPISGHKSVSWYQQVLGQGPQFIFQYYEKEERGRGNFPDRFSARQFPNYSSELNVNALLLGDSALYLCASSWQASGGVGETQYFGPGTRLLVL.

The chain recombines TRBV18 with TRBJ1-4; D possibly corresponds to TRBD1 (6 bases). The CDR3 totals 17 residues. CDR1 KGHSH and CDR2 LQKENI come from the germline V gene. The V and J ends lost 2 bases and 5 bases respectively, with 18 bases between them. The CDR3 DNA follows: TGTGCCAGCTCACCAAGGCCAGGGGTTGGTTTGAATGAAAAACTGTTTTTT. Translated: CASSPRPGVGLNEKLFF. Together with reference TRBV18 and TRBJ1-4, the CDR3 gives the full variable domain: NAGVMQNPRHLVRRRGQEARLRCSPMKGHSHVYWYRQLPEEGLKFMVYLQKENIIDESGMPKERFSAEFPKEGPSILRIQQVVRGDSAAYFCASSPRPGVGLNEKLFFGSGTQLSVL.

The CDR3, as DNA: TGCAGCGTCAAGGAGCACAGGGGGCTGAACTATGGCTACACCTTC. It specifies CSVKEHRGLNYGYTF. The chain is built from TRBV29-1 and TRBJ1-2, with 9 bases lining up with TRBD1. The CDR3 contains 15 residues. V lost 6 bases to trimming and J lost 2 bases; unmatched junction nucleotides: 10. The V gene's germline CDR1 is SQVTM and CDR2 ANQGSEA.

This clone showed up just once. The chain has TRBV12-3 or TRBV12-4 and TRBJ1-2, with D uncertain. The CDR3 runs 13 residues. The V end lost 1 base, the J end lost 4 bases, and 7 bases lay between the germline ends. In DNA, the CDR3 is TGTGCCAGCAGTTTAGGGCAGATCTATGGCTACACCTTC. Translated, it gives CASSLGQIYGYTF.

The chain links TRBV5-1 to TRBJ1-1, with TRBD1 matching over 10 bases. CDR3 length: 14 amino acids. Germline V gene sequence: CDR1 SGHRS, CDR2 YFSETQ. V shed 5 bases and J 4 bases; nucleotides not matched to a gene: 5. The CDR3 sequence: CASRTGTGVTEAFF. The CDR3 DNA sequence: TGCGCCAGCAGGACCGGGACAGGGGTCACTGAAGCTTTCTTT.

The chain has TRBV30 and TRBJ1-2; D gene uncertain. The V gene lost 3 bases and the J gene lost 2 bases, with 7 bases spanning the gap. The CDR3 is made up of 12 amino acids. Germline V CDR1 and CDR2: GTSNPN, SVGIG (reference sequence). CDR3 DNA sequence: TGTGCCTGGAGCAGTTCCAACTATGGCTACACCTTC. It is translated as CAWSSSNYGYTF.

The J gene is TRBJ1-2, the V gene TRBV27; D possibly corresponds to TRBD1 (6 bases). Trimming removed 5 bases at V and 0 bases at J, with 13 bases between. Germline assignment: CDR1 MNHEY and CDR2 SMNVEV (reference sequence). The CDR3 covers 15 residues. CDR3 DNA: TGTGCCAGCAGTGGGCCAGGGGCGGCTAACTATGGCTACACCTTC. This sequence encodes CASSGPGAANYGYTF.

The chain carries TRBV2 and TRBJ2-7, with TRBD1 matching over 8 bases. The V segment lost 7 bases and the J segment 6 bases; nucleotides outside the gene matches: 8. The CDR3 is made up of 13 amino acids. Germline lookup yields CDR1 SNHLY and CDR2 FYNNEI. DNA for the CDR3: TGTGCCAGCAAGGACCCAGGGGGCAGCGAGCAGTACTTC. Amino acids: CASKDPGGSEQYF. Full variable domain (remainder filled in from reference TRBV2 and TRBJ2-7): EPEVTQTPSHQVTQMGQEVILRCVPISNHLYFYWYRQILGQKVEFLVSFYNNEISEKSEIFDDQFSVERPDGSNFTLKIRSTKLEDSAMYFCASKDPGGSEQYFGPGTRLTVT.

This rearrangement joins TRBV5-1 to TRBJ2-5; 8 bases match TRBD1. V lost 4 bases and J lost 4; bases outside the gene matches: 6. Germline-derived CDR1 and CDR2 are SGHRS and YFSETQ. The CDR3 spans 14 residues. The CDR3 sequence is CASSPQGARETQYF. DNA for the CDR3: TGCGCCAGCAGCCCTCAGGGGGCCCGAGAGACCCAGTACTTC.

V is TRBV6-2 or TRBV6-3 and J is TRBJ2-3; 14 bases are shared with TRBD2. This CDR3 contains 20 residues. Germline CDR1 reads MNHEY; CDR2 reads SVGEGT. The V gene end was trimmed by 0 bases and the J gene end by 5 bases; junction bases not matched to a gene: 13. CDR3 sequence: CASSYSEGLAGVPGGDTQYF. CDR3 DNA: TGTGCCAGCAGTTACTCCGAGGGACTAGCGGGGGTCCCGGGGGGAGATACGCAGTATTTT.

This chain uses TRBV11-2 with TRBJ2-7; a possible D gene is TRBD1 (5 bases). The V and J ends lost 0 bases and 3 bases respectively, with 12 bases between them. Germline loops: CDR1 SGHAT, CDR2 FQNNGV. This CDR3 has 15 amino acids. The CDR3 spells CASSLDRQRIYEQYF. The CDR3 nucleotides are TGTGCCAGCAGCTTAGATCGACAGAGGATCTACGAGCAGTACTTC. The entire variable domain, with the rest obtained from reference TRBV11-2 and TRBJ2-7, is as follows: EAGVAQSPRYKIIEKRQSVAFWCNPISGHATLYWYQQILGQGPKLLIQFQNNGVVDDSQLPKDRFSAERLKGVDSTLKIQPAKLEDSAVYLCASSLDRQRIYEQYFGPGTRLTVT.

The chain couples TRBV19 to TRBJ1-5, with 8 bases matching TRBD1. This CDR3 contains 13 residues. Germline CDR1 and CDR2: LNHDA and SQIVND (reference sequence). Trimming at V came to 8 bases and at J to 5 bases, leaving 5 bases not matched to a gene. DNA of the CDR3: TGTGCCAGTGGACAACAGGGGGATCAGCCCCAGCATTTT. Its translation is CASGQQGDQPQHF.

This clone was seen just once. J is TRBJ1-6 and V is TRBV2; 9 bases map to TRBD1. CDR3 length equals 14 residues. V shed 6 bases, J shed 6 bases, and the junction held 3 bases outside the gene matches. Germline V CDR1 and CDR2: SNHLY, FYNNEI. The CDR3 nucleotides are TGTGCCAGCAGCCCGGGACAGGGTAATTCACCCCTCCACTTT. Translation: CASSPGQGNSPLHF.

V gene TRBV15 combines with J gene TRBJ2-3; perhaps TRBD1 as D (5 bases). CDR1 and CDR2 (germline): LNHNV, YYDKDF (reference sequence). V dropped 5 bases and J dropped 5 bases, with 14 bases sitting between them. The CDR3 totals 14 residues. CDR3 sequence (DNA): TGTGCCACCAGCCAAAGCGCAGGGATAGATACGCAGTATTTT. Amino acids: CATSQSAGIDTQYF. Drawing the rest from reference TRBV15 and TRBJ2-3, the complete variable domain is DAMVIQNPRYQVTQFGKPVTLSCSQTLNHNVMYWYQQKSSQAPKLLFHYYDKDFNNEADTPDNFQSRRPNTSFCFLDIRSPGLGDTAMYLCATSQSAGIDTQYFGPGTRLTVL.

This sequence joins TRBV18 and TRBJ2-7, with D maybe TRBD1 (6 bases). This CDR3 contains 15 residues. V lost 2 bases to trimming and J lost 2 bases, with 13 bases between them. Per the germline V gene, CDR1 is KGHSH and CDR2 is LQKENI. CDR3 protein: CASSPKTGRTYEQYF. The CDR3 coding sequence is TGTGCCAGCTCACCAAAGACAGGCCGTACCTACGAGCAGTACTTC.

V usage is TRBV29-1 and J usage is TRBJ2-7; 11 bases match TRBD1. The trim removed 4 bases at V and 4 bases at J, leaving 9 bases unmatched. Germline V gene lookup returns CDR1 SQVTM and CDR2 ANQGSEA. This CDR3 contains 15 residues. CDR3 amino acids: CSVATGTGGGYEQYF. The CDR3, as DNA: TGCAGCGTTGCGACCGGGACAGGGGGAGGTTACGAGCAGTACTTC.

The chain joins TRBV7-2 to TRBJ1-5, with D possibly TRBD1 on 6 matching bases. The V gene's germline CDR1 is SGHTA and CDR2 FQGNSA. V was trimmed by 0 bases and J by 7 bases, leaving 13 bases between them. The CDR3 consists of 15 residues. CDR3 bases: TGTGCCAGCAGCTTAGCAGCGGGGGGCCAACAGCCCCAGCATTTT. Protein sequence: CASSLAAGGQQPQHF. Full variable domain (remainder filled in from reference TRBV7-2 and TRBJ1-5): GAGVSQSPSNKVTEKGKDVELRCDPISGHTALYWYRQSLGQGLEFLIYFQGNSAPDKSGLPSDRFSAERTGGSVSTLTIQRTQQEDSAVYLCASSLAAGGQQPQHFGDGTRLSIL.

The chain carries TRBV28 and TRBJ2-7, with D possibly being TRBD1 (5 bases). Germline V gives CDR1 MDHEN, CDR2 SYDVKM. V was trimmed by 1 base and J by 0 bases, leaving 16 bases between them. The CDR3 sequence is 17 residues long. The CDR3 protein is CASSLSWGDPSSYEQYF. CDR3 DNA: TGTGCCAGCAGTTTATCTTGGGGCGATCCCAGCTCCTACGAGCAGTACTTC.

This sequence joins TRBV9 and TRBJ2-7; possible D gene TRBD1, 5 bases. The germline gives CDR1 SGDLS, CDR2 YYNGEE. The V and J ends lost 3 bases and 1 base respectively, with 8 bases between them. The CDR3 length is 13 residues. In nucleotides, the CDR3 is TGTGCCAGCAGCGCCTCAGGGTCCTACGAGCAGTACTTC. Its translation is CASSASGSYEQYF. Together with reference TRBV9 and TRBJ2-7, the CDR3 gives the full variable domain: DSGVTQTPKHLITATGQRVTLRCSPRSGDLSVYWYQQSLDQGLQFLIQYYNGEERAKGNILERFSAQQFPDLHSELNLSSLELGDSALYFCASSASGSYEQYFGPGTRLTVT.

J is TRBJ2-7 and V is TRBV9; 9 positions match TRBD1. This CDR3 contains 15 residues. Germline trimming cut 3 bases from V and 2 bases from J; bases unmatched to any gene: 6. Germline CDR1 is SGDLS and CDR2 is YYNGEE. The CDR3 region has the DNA TGTGCCAGCAGCGCGGGACAGGGAGGAACCTACGAGCAGTACTTC. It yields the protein CASSAGQGGTYEQYF.

CDR3 protein: CASSQGPRGSDTQYF. DNA for the CDR3: TGTGCCAGCAGCCAAGGGCCTAGGGGTTCAGATACGCAGTATTTT. V and J are TRBV3-1 (or the pseudogene TRBV3-2) and TRBJ2-3, with a possible D match to TRBD1 (5 bases). V lost 1 base, J lost 4 bases, and 12 bases lay in between. CDR3 length: 15 residues. Germline V gives CDR1 LGHDT, CDR2 YNNKEL (reference sequence).

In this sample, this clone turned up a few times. DNA for the CDR3: TGCGCCAGCAGCTCAGCTCTACAGGGGGCGCTGGGGGAGCAGTACTTC. Protein: CASSSALQGALGEQYF. J is TRBJ2-7 and V is TRBV5-1, with 9 positions matching TRBD1. Looked up from germline, CDR1 is SGHRS and CDR2 is YFSETQ. This CDR3 comprises 16 residues. V shed 3 bases and J 7 bases; nucleotides not matched to a gene: 14.

CDR3 region: CASSPLSGGIAYEQYF. The CDR3 nucleotides are TGTGCCAGCAGTCCCCTTAGCGGGGGGATAGCCTACGAGCAGTACTTC. The chain employs TRBV6-2 or TRBV6-3 and TRBJ2-7; 10 nucleotides agree with TRBD2. Germline CDR1 reads MNHEY; CDR2 reads SVGEGT. CDR3 length: 16 residues. J gave up 2 bases and V 5 bases, and 9 bases lay outside the gene matches.

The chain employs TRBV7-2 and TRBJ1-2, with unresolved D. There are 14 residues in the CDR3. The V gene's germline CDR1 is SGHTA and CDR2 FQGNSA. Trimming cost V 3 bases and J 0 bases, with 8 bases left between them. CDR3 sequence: CASSFRGANYGYTF. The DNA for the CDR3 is TGTGCCAGCAGCTTCCGGGGAGCTAACTATGGCTACACCTTC.

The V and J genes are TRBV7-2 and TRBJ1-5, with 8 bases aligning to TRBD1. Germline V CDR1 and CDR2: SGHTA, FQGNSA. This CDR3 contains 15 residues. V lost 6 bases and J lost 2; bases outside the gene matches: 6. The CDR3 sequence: CASRPTGDRNQPQHF. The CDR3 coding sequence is TGTGCCAGCAGGCCGACAGGGGACCGCAATCAGCCCCAGCATTTT.